Below, 17 T cell receptor beta chains from the same sample are listed, as sequenced in a study of T cells in localized non-small cell lung cancer. TCRdb's table, derived via immunoSEQ multiplex PCR, lists solely in-frame clones and lacks some. This table holds several thousand clones, roughly 53% found once. Sample: lymph node tissue, taken before any cancer treatment. All receptors derive from a female donor aged 60 or older with stage I lung adenocarcinoma.

The chain is built from TRBV19 and TRBJ2-1, with 8 bases fitting TRBD2. Germline V lookup: CDR1 LNHDA, CDR2 SQIVND (reference sequence). The V segment lost 2 bases and the J segment 0 bases; nucleotides outside the gene matches: 0. The CDR3 runs to 15 residues. The CDR3 sequence: CASSISGSSYNEQFF. The CDR3, as DNA: TGTGCCAGTAGTATAAGCGGGAGCTCCTACAATGAGCAGTTCTTC. The entire variable domain, with the rest obtained from reference TRBV19 and TRBJ2-1, is as follows: DGGITQSPKYLFRKEGQNVTLSCEQNLNHDAMYWYRQDPGQGLRLIYYSQIVNDFQKGDIAEGYSVSREKKESFPLTVTSAQKNPTAFYLCASSISGSSYNEQFFGPGTRLTVL.

This clone was counted once. This chain joins TRBV16 and TRBJ2-3; D remains unclear. Looked up from germline, CDR1 is KGHSY and CDR2 is FQNENV. The CDR3 is made up of 13 amino acids. The V end was cut by 6 bases, the J end by 4 bases, with 11 bases between. The CDR3 nucleotides are TGTGCCAGCAGACCAAAGGCGGCAGATACGCAGTATTTT. Protein sequence: CASRPKAADTQYF.

This clone was counted a few times. V gene TRBV11-3 combines with J gene TRBJ1-1; D ambiguous. Per the germline V gene, CDR1 is SGHNT and CDR2 is YENEEA. V lost 2 bases, J lost 1 base, and 11 bases lay in between. The CDR3 spans 15 residues. CDR3 coding DNA: TGTGCCAGCAGCTTACGATTGGGCAAGAACACTGAAGCTTTCTTT. Its translation: CASSLRLGKNTEAFF. The whole variable domain, remainder taken from reference TRBV11-3 and TRBJ1-1, is EAGVVQSPRYKIIEKKQPVAFWCNPISGHNTLYWYLQNLGQGPELLIRYENEEAVDDSQLPKDRFSAERLKGVDSTLKIQPAELGDSAVYLCASSLRLGKNTEAFFGQGTRLTVV.

This clone was counted once. The V gene is TRBV15, the J gene TRBJ2-5, with D tentatively TRBD1 or TRBD2 (5 bases each). Germline values: CDR1 LNHNV, CDR2 YYDKDF (reference sequence). V lost 1 base, J lost 3 bases, and 18 bases lay in between. This CDR3 region has 17 residues. CDR3 loop: CATSRANGLWGKETQYF. In DNA form, the CDR3 reads TGTGCCACCAGCAGAGCCAATGGGTTGTGGGGGAAAGAGACCCAGTACTTC.

This clone was recorded a few times. V and J are TRBV11-3 and TRBJ1-1; D is perhaps TRBD1 (5 bases). CDR3 length: 14 amino acids. V lost 1 base and J 7 bases, leaving 13 bases between the germline ends. The germline CDR1 and CDR2 sequences are SGHNT and YENEEA. Here the CDR3 DNA reads TGTGCCAGCAGCTTAGGACAGCCCCGGGATGAAGCTTTCTTT. It specifies CASSLGQPRDEAFF.

J is TRBJ2-2 and V is TRBV11-3, with D uncertain. V was pared by 2 bases and J by 7 bases, with 11 bases between. The CDR3 totals 14 residues. Germline loops: CDR1 SGHNT, CDR2 YENEEA. The CDR3 region is CASSLRQPGGELFF. As DNA, the CDR3 is TGTGCCAGCAGCTTAAGGCAGCCCGGCGGGGAGCTGTTTTTT.

The gene calls are TRBV11-3 and TRBJ2-7; D might be TRBD2 (6 bases). Trimming left V 5 bases short and J 2 bases short, with 22 bases between. The germline CDR1 and CDR2 sequences are SGHNT and YENEEA. CDR3 size: 17 residues. The CDR3 DNA is TGTGCCAGCAGCCCCACCCCGATGGGAGGCAATACCTACGAGCAGTACTTC. Its translation is CASSPTPMGGNTYEQYF.

This clone has a handful of counts. The genes are TRBV9 and TRBJ2-7; 11 bases map to TRBD2. The CDR3 extends over 15 amino acids. The V gene end was trimmed by 4 bases and the J gene end by 6 bases; junction bases not matched to a gene: 9. Germline V CDR1 and CDR2: SGDLS, YYNGEE. This CDR3 is CASSPRSGGAGEQYF. CDR3 DNA sequence: TGTGCCAGCAGCCCGCGTAGCGGGGGGGCCGGCGAGCAGTACTTC.

The CDR3 protein is CSVEDISSGNTIYF. CDR3 nucleotide sequence: TGCAGCGTTGAGGACATCAGCTCTGGAAACACCATATATTTT. This chain uses TRBV29-1 with TRBJ1-3; D is possibly TRBD1 (5 bases). Germline-derived CDR1 and CDR2 are SQVTM and ANQGSEA. The V gene lost 3 bases and the J gene lost 0 bases, with 9 bases spanning the gap. The CDR3 has 14 residues.

This clone appeared a few times. The chain links TRBV6-7 to TRBJ2-7; possibly TRBD1 for D (6 bases). TRBV6-7 is reported as an ORF; its role is uncertain. The CDR3 runs 13 residues. V was pared by 0 bases and J by 6 bases, with 9 bases between. CDR3 nucleotides: TGTGCCAGCAGTTACTCGAGAGGGGGCGAGCAGTACTTC. It codes for CASSYSRGGEQYF.

The genes are TRBV12-2 and TRBJ2-2; the table's D call of TRBD1 was not tested on the DNA. TRBV12-2 is a known pseudogene. The CDR3 sequence is 14 residues long. The CDR3 region has the DNA TGTGCCACGCGGACAGGGGAAAACACCGGGGAGCTGTTTTTT. It specifies CATRTGENTGELFF.

CDR3 sequence: CASSFGFNYGYTF. The DNA for the CDR3 is TGTGCCAGCAGTTTTGGATTTAACTATGGCTACACCTTC. V is TRBV28 and J is TRBJ1-2; D is uncertain. The CDR3 is 13 residues long. Trimming took off 3 bases at V and 1 base at J, with 6 bases between the two ends. The germline CDR1 and CDR2 sequences are MDHEN and SYDVKM.

V and J are TRBV19 and TRBJ2-7; TRBD1 matches 7 bases. The V gene's germline CDR1 is LNHDA and CDR2 SQIVND (reference sequence). The J segment lost 2 bases and the V segment lost 5 bases, leaving 6 bases of the junction unmatched. This CDR3 is built from 14 residues. The CDR3 region is CASSPRQGTYEQYF. The CDR3 nucleotides read TGTGCCAGTAGTCCGCGACAGGGAACCTACGAGCAGTACTTC.

The CDR3, as DNA: TGTGCCAGTTGCCCAGGCCAAAAACAGCCCCAGCATTTT. It specifies CASCPGQKQPQHF. The V call is TRBV19, the J call TRBJ1-5; D not certain. V gave up 8 bases and J gave up 7 bases, with 15 bases separating them. Per germline, CDR1 LNHDA and CDR2 SQIVND (reference sequence). This CDR3 comprises 13 residues. Full variable domain (missing parts from reference TRBV19 and TRBJ1-5): DGGITQSPKYLFRKEGQNVTLSCEQNLNHDAMYWYRQDPGQGLRLIYYSQIVNDFQKGDIAEGYSVSREKKESFPLTVTSAQKNPTAFYLCASCPGQKQPQHFGDGTRLSIL.

This clone was picked up a small number of times. The rearrangement links TRBV6-8 to TRBJ2-1; 7 bases fit TRBD2. Germline V lookup: CDR1 MNHGY, CDR2 SAAAGT. The CDR3 is 15 residues long. The J segment lost 4 bases and the V segment lost 8 bases, leaving 11 bases of the junction unmatched. The chain's CDR3 is CASHKDLAAYNEQFF. The CDR3 DNA is TGTGCCAGCCACAAAGACCTAGCGGCTTACAATGAGCAGTTCTTC.

The chain is built from TRBV11-3 and TRBJ2-3; a weak D match, TRBD1 (8 bases). V dropped 5 bases and J dropped 9 bases, with 18 bases sitting between them. Germline V gene data show CDR1 as SGHNT and CDR2 as YENEEA. The CDR3 length is 14 residues. The CDR3 sequence: CASSQDREGGTQYF. The CDR3 DNA reads as TGTGCCAGCAGCCAGGACAGGGAGGGTGGGACGCAGTATTTT.

The chain combines TRBV30 with TRBJ1-1, with D uncertain. V was cut by 4 bases and J by 4 bases, with 10 bases left in between. The CDR3 is 12 amino acids. The germline V gene has CDR1 GTSNPN and CDR2 SVGIG (reference sequence). The CDR3 DNA reads as TGTGCCTGGACCCGTTTGGTCACTGAAGCTTTCTTT. Its translation is CAWTRLVTEAFF.